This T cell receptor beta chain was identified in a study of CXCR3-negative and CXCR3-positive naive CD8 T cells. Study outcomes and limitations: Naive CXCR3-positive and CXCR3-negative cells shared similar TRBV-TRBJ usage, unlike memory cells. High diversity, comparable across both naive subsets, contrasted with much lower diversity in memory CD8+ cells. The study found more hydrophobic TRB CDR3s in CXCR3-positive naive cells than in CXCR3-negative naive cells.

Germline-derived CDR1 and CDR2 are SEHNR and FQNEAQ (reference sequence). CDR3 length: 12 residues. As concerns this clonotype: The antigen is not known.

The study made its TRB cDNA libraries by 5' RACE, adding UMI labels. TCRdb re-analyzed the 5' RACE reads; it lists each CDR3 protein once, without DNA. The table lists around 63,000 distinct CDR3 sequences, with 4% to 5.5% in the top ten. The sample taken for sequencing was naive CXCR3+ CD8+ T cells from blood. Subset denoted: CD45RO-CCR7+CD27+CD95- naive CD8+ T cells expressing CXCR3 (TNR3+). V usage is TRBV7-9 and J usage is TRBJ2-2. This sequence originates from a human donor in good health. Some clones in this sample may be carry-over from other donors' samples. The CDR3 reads CASSREAGELFF. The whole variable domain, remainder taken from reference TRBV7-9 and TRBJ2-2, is DTGVSQNPRHKITKRGQNVTFRCDPISEHNRLYWYRQTLGQGPEFLTYFQNEAQLEKSRLLSDRFSAERPKGSFSTLEIQRTEQGDSAMYLCASSREAGELFFGEGSRLTVL.